The clone carrying this TCR beta chain is classed as medium-sized. As yet, its antigen is unknown. No cell fractionation was done, so the repertoire covers all unsorted peripheral blood T cells. The sample comes from a study of HIV-infected patients and healthy controls. Study findings and constraints: HLA types of the donors remained undetermined.

V lost 7 bases, J lost 4 bases, and 19 bases lay in between. Germline CDR1 SQVTM, CDR2 ANQGSEA. The CDR3 loop spans 14 amino acids. Alpha and beta constant-region primers primed reverse transcription of about 500 ng RNA. Alpha and beta chain libraries were made separately by chain-specific third strand synthesis with multiplexing indices. TCRdb re-derived calls from the 5' RACE reads in MiXCR, one entry per CDR3 protein. There are about 13,000 distinct CDR3 sequences in the sample; about 10% occur only once, and roughly 7.5% lies in the top ten. This clonotype originated in an adult in good health. V and J are TRBV29-1 and TRBJ1-1; D possibly corresponds to TRBD1 (5 bases). Material: blood. The CDR3 loop is CSAHLDSLGTEAFF. The CDR3 DNA sequence: TGCAGCGCCCATTTAGACAGCCTGGGCACTGAAGCTTTCTTT. Full variable domain (remainder filled in from reference TRBV29-1 and TRBJ1-1): SAVISQKPSRDICQRGTSLTIQCQVDSQVTMMFWYRQQPGQSLTLIATANQGSEATYESGFVIDKFPISRPNLTFSTLTVSNMSPEDSSIYLCSAHLDSLGTEAFFGQGTRLTVV.